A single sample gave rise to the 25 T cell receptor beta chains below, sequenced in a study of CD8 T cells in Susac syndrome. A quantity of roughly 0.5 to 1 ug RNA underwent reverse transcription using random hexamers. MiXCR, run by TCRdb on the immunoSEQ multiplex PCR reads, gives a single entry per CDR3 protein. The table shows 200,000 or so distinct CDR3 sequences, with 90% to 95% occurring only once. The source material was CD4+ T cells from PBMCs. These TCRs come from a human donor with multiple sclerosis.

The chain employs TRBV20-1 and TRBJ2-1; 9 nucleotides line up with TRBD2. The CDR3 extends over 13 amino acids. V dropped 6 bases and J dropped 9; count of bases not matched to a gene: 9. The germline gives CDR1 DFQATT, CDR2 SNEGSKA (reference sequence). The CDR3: CSAEREVTGEQFF. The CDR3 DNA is TGCAGTGCAGAGCGGGAGGTGACGGGTGAGCAGTTCTTC.

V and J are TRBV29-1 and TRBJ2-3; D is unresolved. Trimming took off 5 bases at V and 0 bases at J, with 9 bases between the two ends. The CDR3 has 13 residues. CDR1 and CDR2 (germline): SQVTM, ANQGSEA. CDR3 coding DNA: TGCAGCGTTTCCCGTGCTAGCACAGATACGCAGTATTTT. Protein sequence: CSVSRASTDTQYF.

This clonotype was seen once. This CDR3 reads CASSYSASGGDTGELFF. The CDR3 nucleotides are TGTGCCAGCAGTTACTCTGCTAGCGGGGGGGACACCGGGGAGCTGTTTTTT. This chain connects TRBV6-5 to TRBJ2-2; 12 positions agree with TRBD2. Trimming cost V 0 bases and J 3 bases; bases outside gene matches: 2. The CDR3 covers 17 residues. Germline V lookup: CDR1 MNHEY, CDR2 SVGAGI.

The CDR3: CSARNPADTQYF. Written as DNA, the CDR3 is TGCAGTGCTAGAAACCCGGCAGATACGCAGTATTTT. The V gene is TRBV20-1, the J gene TRBJ2-3; D call uncertain. The CDR3 contains 12 residues. V was clipped by 2 bases and J by 4 bases, with 7 bases between them. Germline V CDR1 and CDR2: DFQATT, SNEGSKA (reference sequence).

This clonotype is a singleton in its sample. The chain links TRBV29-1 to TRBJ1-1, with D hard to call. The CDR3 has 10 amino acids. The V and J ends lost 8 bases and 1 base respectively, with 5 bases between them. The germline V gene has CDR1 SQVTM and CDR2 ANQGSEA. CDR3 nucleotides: TGCAGCTCCTCGAACACTGAAGCTTTCTTT. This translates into CSSSNTEAFF. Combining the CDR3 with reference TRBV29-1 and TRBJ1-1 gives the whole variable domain SAVISQKPSRDICQRGTSLTIQCQVDSQVTMMFWYRQQPGQSLTLIATANQGSEATYESGFVIDKFPISRPNLTFSTLTVSNMSPEDSSIYLCSSSNTEAFFGQGTRLTVV.

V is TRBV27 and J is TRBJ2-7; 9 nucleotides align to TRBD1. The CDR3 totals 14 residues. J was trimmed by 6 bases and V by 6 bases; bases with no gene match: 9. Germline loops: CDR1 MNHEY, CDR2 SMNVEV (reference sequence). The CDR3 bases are TGTGCCAGCAGGACTACAGGGGGCGCCTCCGAGCAGTACTTC. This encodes CASRTTGGASEQYF.

In DNA form, the CDR3 reads TGTGCCAGCAGCCATAACGGGCAGGGCTATGGCTACACCTTC. Translating gives CASSHNGQGYGYTF. The chain has TRBV14 and TRBJ1-2; D may be TRBD1 (5 bases). This CDR3 contains 14 residues. The germline V gene encodes CDR1 SGHDN and CDR2 FVKESK. Trimming removed 3 bases from V and 4 bases from J, with 12 bases in between.

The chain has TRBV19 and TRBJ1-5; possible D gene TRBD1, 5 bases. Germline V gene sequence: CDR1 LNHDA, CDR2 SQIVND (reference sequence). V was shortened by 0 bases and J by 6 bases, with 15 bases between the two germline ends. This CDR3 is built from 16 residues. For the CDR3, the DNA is TGTGCCAGTAGTATAGAAACACAGGTATTCGGTCAGCCCCAGCATTTT. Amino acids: CASSIETQVFGQPQHF.

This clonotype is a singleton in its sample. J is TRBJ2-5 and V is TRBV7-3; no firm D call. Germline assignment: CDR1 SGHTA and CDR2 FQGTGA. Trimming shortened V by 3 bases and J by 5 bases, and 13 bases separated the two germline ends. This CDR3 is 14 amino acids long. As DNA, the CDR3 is TGTGCCAGCAGCTTCACAATGGCAAGCGAGACCCAGTACTTC. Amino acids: CASSFTMASETQYF.

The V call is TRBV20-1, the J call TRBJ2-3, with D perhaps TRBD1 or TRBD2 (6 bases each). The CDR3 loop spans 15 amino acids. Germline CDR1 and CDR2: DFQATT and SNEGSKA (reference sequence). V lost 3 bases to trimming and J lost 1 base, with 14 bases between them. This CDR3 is CSARHVRGGTDTQYF. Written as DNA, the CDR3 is TGCAGTGCTAGGCACGTTAGGGGGGGCACAGATACGCAGTATTTT.

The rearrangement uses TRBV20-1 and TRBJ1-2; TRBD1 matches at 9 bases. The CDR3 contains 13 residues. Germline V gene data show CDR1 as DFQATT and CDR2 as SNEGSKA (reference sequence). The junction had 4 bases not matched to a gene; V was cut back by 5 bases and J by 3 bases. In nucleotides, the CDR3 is TGCAGTGCTTCCGGGACAGGGTACTATGGCTACACCTTC. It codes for CSASGTGYYGYTF.

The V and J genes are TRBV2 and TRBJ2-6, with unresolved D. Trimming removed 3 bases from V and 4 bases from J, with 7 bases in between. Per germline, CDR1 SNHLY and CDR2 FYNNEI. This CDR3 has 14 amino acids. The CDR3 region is CASSEVAGANVLTF. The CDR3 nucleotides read TGTGCCAGCAGTGAGGTCGCGGGGGCCAACGTCCTGACTTTC. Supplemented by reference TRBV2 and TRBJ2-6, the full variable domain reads EPEVTQTPSHQVTQMGQEVILRCVPISNHLYFYWYRQILGQKVEFLVSFYNNEISEKSEIFDDQFSVERPDGSNFTLKIRSTKLEDSAMYFCASSEVAGANVLTFGAGSRLTVL.

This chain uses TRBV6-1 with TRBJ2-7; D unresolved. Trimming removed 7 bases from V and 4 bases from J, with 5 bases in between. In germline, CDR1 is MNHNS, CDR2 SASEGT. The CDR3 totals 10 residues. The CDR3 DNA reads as TGTGCCAGCAAACTTTACGAGCAGTACTTC. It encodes CASKLYEQYF.

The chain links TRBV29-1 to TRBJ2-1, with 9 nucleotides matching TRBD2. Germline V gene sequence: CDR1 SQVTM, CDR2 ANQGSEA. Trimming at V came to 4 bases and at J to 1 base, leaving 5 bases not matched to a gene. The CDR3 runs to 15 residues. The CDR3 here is CSVGREGRSYNEQFF. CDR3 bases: TGCAGCGTTGGGCGGGAGGGCCGTTCCTACAATGAGCAGTTCTTC.

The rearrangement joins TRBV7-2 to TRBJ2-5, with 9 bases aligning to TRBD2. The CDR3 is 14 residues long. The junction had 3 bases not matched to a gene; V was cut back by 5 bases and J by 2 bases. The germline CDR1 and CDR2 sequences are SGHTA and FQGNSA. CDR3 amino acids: CASSVAGGQETQYF. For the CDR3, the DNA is TGTGCCAGCAGCGTCGCGGGGGGGCAAGAGACCCAGTACTTC.

Here the CDR3 DNA reads TGTGCCAGTAGTGACCAGCCAAACCAACCGGGCTACACCTTC. This translates into CASSDQPNQPGYTF. J is TRBJ1-2 and V is TRBV19; D call uncertain. The CDR3 consists of 14 residues. CDR1 is LNHDA and CDR2 is SQIVND in the germline V gene (reference sequence). Trimming shortened V by 5 bases and J by 8 bases, and 18 bases separated the two germline ends.

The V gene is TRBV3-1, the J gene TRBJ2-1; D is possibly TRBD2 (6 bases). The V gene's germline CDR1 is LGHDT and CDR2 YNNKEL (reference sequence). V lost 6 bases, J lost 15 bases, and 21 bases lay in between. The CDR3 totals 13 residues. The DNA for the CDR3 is TGTGCCAGCAGACGGGAGTCAACAAGCGATTGGTTCTTC. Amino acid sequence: CASRRESTSDWFF.

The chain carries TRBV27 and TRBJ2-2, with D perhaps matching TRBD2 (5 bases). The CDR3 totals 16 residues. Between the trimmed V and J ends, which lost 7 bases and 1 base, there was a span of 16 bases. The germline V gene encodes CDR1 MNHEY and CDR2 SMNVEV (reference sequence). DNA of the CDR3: TGTGCCAGCATCCCTCACCCGGGAAAGAACACCGGGGAGCTGTTTTTT. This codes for CASIPHPGKNTGELFF.

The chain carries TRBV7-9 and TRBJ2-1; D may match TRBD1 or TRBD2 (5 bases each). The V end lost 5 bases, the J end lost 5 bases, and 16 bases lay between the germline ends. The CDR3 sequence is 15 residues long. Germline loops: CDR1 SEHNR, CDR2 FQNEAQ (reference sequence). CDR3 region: CASSLLRDADNEQFF. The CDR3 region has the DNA TGTGCCAGCAGCCTCCTCCGGGACGCCGACAATGAGCAGTTCTTC.

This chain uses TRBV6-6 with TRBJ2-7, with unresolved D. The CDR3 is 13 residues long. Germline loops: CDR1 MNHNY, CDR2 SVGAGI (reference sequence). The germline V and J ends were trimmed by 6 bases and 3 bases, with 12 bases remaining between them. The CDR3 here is CASRDIRHYEQYF. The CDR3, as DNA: TGTGCCAGCAGGGATATTAGACACTACGAGCAGTACTTC.

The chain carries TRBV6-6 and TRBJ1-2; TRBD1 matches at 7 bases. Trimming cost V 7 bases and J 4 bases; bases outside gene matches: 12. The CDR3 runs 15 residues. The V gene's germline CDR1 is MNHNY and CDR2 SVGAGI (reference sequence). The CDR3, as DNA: TGTGCCAGCATTAAAAAGACAGGGCACGTCTATGGCTACACCTTC. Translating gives CASIKKTGHVYGYTF.

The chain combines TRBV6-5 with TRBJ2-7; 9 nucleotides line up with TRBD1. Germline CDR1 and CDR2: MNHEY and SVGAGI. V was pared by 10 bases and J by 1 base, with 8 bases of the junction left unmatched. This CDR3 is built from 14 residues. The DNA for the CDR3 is TGTGCCACCACGGAGGACAGGGGATCCTACGAGCAGTACTTC. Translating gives CATTEDRGSYEQYF.

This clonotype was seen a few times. The DNA for the CDR3 is TGTGCCAGCTCACCACGACAAAACACCGGGGAGCTGTTTTTT. Protein: CASSPRQNTGELFF. The chain carries TRBV18 and TRBJ2-2; D gene unclear. This CDR3 spans 14 amino acids. V gave up 1 base and J gave up 2 bases, with 5 bases separating them. CDR1 and CDR2 from the germline V gene are KGHSH and LQKENI.

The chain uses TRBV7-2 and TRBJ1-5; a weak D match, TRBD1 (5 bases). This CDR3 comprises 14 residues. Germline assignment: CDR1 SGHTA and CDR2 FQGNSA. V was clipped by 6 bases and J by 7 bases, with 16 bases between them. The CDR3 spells CASRFGSGGQPQHF. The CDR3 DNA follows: TGTGCCAGCAGATTCGGATCGGGGGGGCAGCCCCAGCATTTT. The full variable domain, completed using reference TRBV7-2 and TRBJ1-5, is GAGVSQSPSNKVTEKGKDVELRCDPISGHTALYWYRQSLGQGLEFLIYFQGNSAPDKSGLPSDRFSAERTGGSVSTLTIQRTQQEDSAVYLCASRFGSGGQPQHFGDGTRLSIL.

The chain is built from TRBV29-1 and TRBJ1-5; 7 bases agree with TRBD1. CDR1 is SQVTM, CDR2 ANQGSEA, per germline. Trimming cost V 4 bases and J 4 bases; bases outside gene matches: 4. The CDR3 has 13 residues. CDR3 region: CSVGQGFNQPQHF. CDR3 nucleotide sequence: TGCAGCGTTGGACAGGGATTTAATCAGCCCCAGCATTTT.